Listed below are T cell receptor beta chains from one sample, sequenced in a study of blood T cells in healthy people across ages. Via MiXCR, TCRdb re-called the 5' RACE reads, giving one row per CDR3 protein. The sample yields 710,000 or so distinct CDR3 sequences, about a fifth seen once. The sequencing input was blood. Receptors were obtained from a man between 65 and 85 years old in good health. Both conserved end residues are part of each CDR3. A D gene is named only where the DNA matches it firmly. Clone size is given for some rows only: seen once, a few or many times, or a class if the clone is expanded.

>TRBV20-1|TRBJ2-7|-|few
CSPGRSYEQYF
TGCAGTCCAGGACGGAGCTACGAGCAGTACTTC
>TRBV20-1|TRBJ1-1|TRBD1|many
CSARGTPGQGWTEAFF
TGCAGTGCTAGAGGGACCCCGGGACAGGGGTGGACTGAAGCTTTCTTT
>TRBV2|TRBJ2-5|-|-
CASRATRAETQYF
TGTGCCAGCAGGGCCACTAGGGCGGAGACCCAGTACTTC
>TRBV28|TRBJ1-5|-|many
CASIRGRGNQPQHF
TGTGCCAGCATAAGGGGTCGGGGCAATCAGCCCCAGCATTTT
>TRBV3-1|TRBJ1-1|-|-
CASSHRISGNTEAFF
TGTGCCAGCAGCCACAGGATTTCGGGGAACACTGAAGCTTTCTTT
>TRBV7-2|TRBJ1-6|TRBD1|-
CASAMDRGNSPLHF
TGTGCCAGCGCCATGGACAGGGGGAACTCACCCCTCCACTTT
>TRBV2|TRBJ2-3|-|few
CASSEGVDTQYF
TGTGCCAGCAGTGAAGGGGTAGATACGCAGTATTTT
>TRBV7-2|TRBJ1-2|-|few
CASSLEEVYGYTF
TGTGCCAGCAGCTTAGAAGAGGTCTATGGCTACACCTTC
>TRBV29-1|TRBJ2-5|TRBD1|few
CSVAGQVHQETQYF
TGCAGCGTTGCGGGACAGGTACATCAAGAGACCCAGTACTTC
>TRBV12-3/TRBV12-4|TRBJ1-1|-|few
CASSLMQAGRTEAFF
TGTGCCAGCAGTTTAATGCAGGCAGGACGCACTGAAGCTTTCTTT
>TRBV20-1|TRBJ1-2|-|-
CSARGQRGYGYTF
TGCAGTGCTAGAGGACAGCGTGGGTATGGCTACACCTTC
>TRBV6-5|TRBJ2-1|TRBD2|-
CATNLAGAFEQFF
TGTGCCACCAACTTAGCGGGAGCGTTTGAGCAGTTCTTC
>TRBV7-8|TRBJ1-2|TRBD1|-
CASSVTGGDGYTF
TGTGCCAGCAGCGTTACAGGGGGAGATGGCTACACCTTC
>TRBV5-1|TRBJ2-7|TRBD2|-
CASSKTGTSYEGQYF
TGCGCCAGCAGCAAAACCGGGACTAGCTACGAAGGGCAGTACTTC
>TRBV7-3|TRBJ2-3|TRBD1|few
CASSYSRGQGLDTQYF
TGTGCTAGCAGCTACTCAAGGGGACAGGGGCTAGATACGCAGTATTTT
>TRBV7-6|TRBJ2-1|-|-
CASSQTGGIPYNEQFF
TGTGCCAGCAGCCAAACCGGAGGTATCCCCTACAATGAGCAGTTCTTC
>TRBV6-5|TRBJ1-5|-|-
CASSSGRTEANQPQHF
TGTGCCAGCAGTTCCGGCAGGACGGAGGCAAATCAGCCCCAGCATTTT
>TRBV12-3/TRBV12-4|TRBJ1-2|-|-
CASTTGMNYGYTF
TGTGCCAGCACCACCGGAATGAACTATGGCTACACCTTC
>TRBV5-5|TRBJ1-2|-|-
CASSEGSRGINYGYTF
TGTGCCAGCAGCGAGGGTAGCAGGGGAATTAACTATGGCTACACCTTC
>TRBV3-1|TRBJ2-1|-|few
CASSRRTKGDEQFF
TGTGCCAGCAGCCGAAGGACTAAAGGAGATGAGCAGTTCTTC
>TRBV7-2|TRBJ1-2|-|-
CASSLEGRREDGYTF
TGTGCCAGCAGCTTAGAGGGCAGGAGGGAGGATGGCTACACCTTC
>TRBV4-1|TRBJ1-5|-|few
CASSPDRNNQPQHF
TGCGCCAGCAGTCCGGACAGAAACAATCAGCCCCAGCATTTT
>TRBV9|TRBJ2-1|-|-
CASSVGSGLAIEQFF
TGTGCCAGCAGCGTAGGAAGCGGGCTGGCAATTGAGCAGTTCTTC
>TRBV5-1|TRBJ1-2|-|few
CASSSGQRANYGYTF
TGCGCCAGCAGCTCCGGACAGAGAGCTAACTATGGCTACACCTTC
>TRBV20-1|TRBJ2-3|-|few
CSGGVVPGTDTQYF
TGCAGTGGTGGCGTCGTCCCTGGCACAGATACGCAGTATTTT
>TRBV28|TRBJ1-1|-|few
CASSPDNSYTEAFF
TGTGCCAGCAGCCCTGATAACAGTTACACTGAAGCTTTCTTT
>TRBV6-6|TRBJ1-4|-|-
CASSYSRGSNEKLFF
TGTGCCAGCAGTTACTCCAGGGGCTCTAATGAAAAACTGTTTTTT
>TRBV5-1|TRBJ2-1|-|once
CASSLAATPIGNEQFF
TGCGCCAGCAGCTTGGCGGCGACTCCCATCGGCAATGAGCAGTTCTTC
>TRBV7-2|TRBJ2-1|TRBD2|-
CASSLPGGPDNEQFF
TGTGCCAGCAGCCTCCCGGGGGGTCCCGACAATGAGCAGTTCTTC
>TRBV29-1|TRBJ2-3|-|many
CSDPPWRVKDTQYF
TGCAGCGACCCCCCTTGGCGGGTTAAAGATACGCAGTATTTT
>TRBV4-2|TRBJ2-7|TRBD1|few
CASSHGQGSYEQYF
TGTGCCAGCAGCCACGGACAGGGCTCCTACGAGCAGTACTTC
>TRBV5-1|TRBJ2-3|TRBD2|-
CASSQGTSGNRMDTQYF
TGCGCCAGCAGCCAGGGGACTAGCGGGAACCGGATGGATACGCAGTATTTT
>TRBV28|TRBJ2-5|TRBD2|-
CASSLLAAYQETQYF
TGTGCCAGCAGTCTACTAGCGGCGTACCAAGAGACCCAGTACTTC
>TRBV13|TRBJ2-4|-|once
CASSLGIRGFGNIQYF
TGTGCCAGCAGCTTAGGTATCAGGGGTTTCGGAAACATTCAGTACTTC
>TRBV29-1|TRBJ1-2|-|many
CGARGYTF
TGCGGGGCGCGGGGCTACACCTTC
>TRBV5-1|TRBJ1-1|TRBD1|few
CASSLEAGGNTEAFF
TGCGCCAGCAGCTTGGAGGCAGGGGGAAACACTGAAGCTTTCTTT
>TRBV5-1|TRBJ1-5|-|few
CASSSDLQDGDQPQHF
TGCGCCAGCAGCTCGGATCTCCAGGACGGTGATCAGCCCCAGCATTTT
>TRBV20-1|TRBJ2-2|TRBD1|many
CSARDRGQAGTGELFF
TGCAGTGCTAGAGATCGGGGACAGGCGGGCACCGGGGAGCTGTTTTTT
>TRBV28|TRBJ2-7|-|few
CASSIGAGIPYEQYF
TGTGCCAGCAGTATAGGGGCGGGCATTCCCTACGAGCAGTACTTC
>TRBV4-3|TRBJ2-3|TRBD2|-
CASSQDHAGRGGTDTQYF
TGCGCCAGCAGCCAAGATCACGCTGGGAGGGGTGGCACAGATACGCAGTATTTT
>TRBV12-3/TRBV12-4|TRBJ2-5|-|-
CASSLVGSRRETQYF
TGTGCCAGCAGTTTAGTCGGCAGTCGGCGAGAGACCCAGTACTTC
>TRBV20-1|TRBJ1-6|-|-
CSARDTTNSPLHF
TGCAGTGCTAGAGACACTACTAATTCACCCCTCCACTTT
>TRBV3-1|TRBJ1-2|-|few
CASSPAPANYGYTF
TGTGCCAGCAGCCCCGCTCCCGCTAACTATGGCTACACCTTC
>TRBV29-1|TRBJ2-2|-|many
CSVEQFSAGELFF
TGCAGCGTTGAACAGTTTAGCGCCGGGGAGCTGTTTTTT
>TRBV20-1|TRBJ2-1|TRBD2|few
CSARRRGGLNEQFF
TGCAGTGCTAGGAGGCGGGGGGGCCTCAATGAGCAGTTCTTC
>TRBV10-1|TRBJ1-2|-|few
CASSPIRDNYGYTF
TGCGCCAGCAGCCCGATTAGAGACAACTATGGCTACACCTTC
>TRBV7-2|TRBJ1-6|-|-
CASSRQGLSYNSPLHF
TGTGCCAGCAGTCGGCAGGGGTTGTCCTATAATTCACCCCTCCACTTT